Listed below are T cell receptor beta chains from one sample, sequenced in a study of blood T cell repertoires in COVID-19. TCRdb's copy holds only in-frame clones and misses some; the assay was immunoSEQ multiplex PCR. The sample lists tens of thousands of clones, 88% occurring once. Sequences were obtained from peripheral blood. Source of these receptors: a human donor in a cohort sampled during active COVID-19. The CDR3 runs from the conserved cysteine through the conserved F or W. Each record gives: CDR3 length, V gene, J gene, D gene, clone size, CDR3 DNA, CDR3 protein. A D gene is named only where the DNA matches it firmly. The size entry is marked missing in some rows and otherwise reads once, few, many or a size class.

15	TRBV27	TRBJ2-6	-	-	TGTGCCAGCAGTTTTTCGGGTAGTGGGGCCAACGTCCTGACTTTC	CASSFSGSGANVLTF
16	TRBV27	TRBJ2-7	-	-	TGTGCCAGCAGTTTATCCAAGGGGCCCCTCCTCTACGAGCAGTACTTC	CASSLSKGPLLYEQYF
14	TRBV4-1	TRBJ2-7	TRBD2	-	TGCGCCAGCAGCCAAGGCGGGGGAGCCTACGAGCAGTACTTC	CASSQGGGAYEQYF
14	TRBV4-1	TRBJ1-6	-	few	TGCGCCAGCGCACAGGGAGGGAATAATTCACCCCTCCACTTT	CASAQGGNNSPLHF
14	TRBV29-1	TRBJ1-2	-	-	TGCAGCGTTGACAGGCCAGATCGAGACTATGGCTACACCTTC	CSVDRPDRDYGYTF
13	TRBV11-2	TRBJ2-7	TRBD1	-	TGTGCCAGCAGCATGGACAGGGAGTACGAGCAGTACTTC	CASSMDREYEQYF
12	TRBV5-4	TRBJ2-7	-	-	TGTGCCAGCAGCTTGGCACGAGCGGAGCAGTACTTC	CASSLARAEQYF
15	TRBV6-5	TRBJ2-1	-	-	TGTGCCAGCATCATGCTAGCGCGGGATTACAATGAGCAGTTCTTC	CASIMLARDYNEQFF
15	TRBV5-1	TRBJ1-2	TRBD1	-	TGCGCCAGCAGCTTGGTGACAGGGGGCTTCTATGGCTACACCTTC	CASSLVTGGFYGYTF
15	TRBV5-5	TRBJ1-2	-	once	TGTGCCAGCAGCTTTCTCGGGGGGCGGAACTATGGCTACACCTTC	CASSFLGGRNYGYTF
16	TRBV5-8	TRBJ1-5	-	-	TGTGCCAGCAGCTTGCCGGATTCAGGGGTGTTGCAGCCCCAGCATTTT	CASSLPDSGVLQPQHF
14	TRBV2	TRBJ2-3	TRBD1	once	TGTGCCAGCAAAAGGACAGGGATCTCAGATACGCAGTATTTT	CASKRTGISDTQYF
12	TRBV19	TRBJ2-2	-	-	TGTGCCAGTATTTCCCAGGCCGGGGAGCTGTTTTTT	CASISQAGELFF
14	TRBV27	TRBJ1-6	-	-	TGTGCCAGCAGTCGACAGAATTATAATTCACCCCTCCACTTT	CASSRQNYNSPLHF
16	TRBV18	TRBJ2-3	TRBD2	-	TGTGCCAGCTCACCGGAGAGAGCGGGGGACACAGATACGCAGTATTTT	CASSPERAGDTDTQYF
13	TRBV5-1	TRBJ1-4	TRBD1	-	TGCGCCAGCAGCCAGGAGGGACAGGGTCGACTGTTTTTT	CASSQEGQGRLFF
17	TRBV24-1	TRBJ2-2	TRBD1	-	TGTGCCACCAGCCAGAGCCCCCGACAGGGAAAAACCGGGGAGCTGTTTTTT	CATSQSPRQGKTGELFF
14	TRBV29-1	TRBJ2-3	-	-	TGCAGCGTTGCCCTCAGGCTGATCACAGATACGCAGTATTTT	CSVALRLITDTQYF
18	TRBV5-1	TRBJ2-2	TRBD1	few	TGCGCCAGCAGCGGATGGACAGGACTTGCGATAGACACCGGGGAGCTGTTTTTT	CASSGWTGLAIDTGELFF
13	TRBV27	TRBJ1-1	-	-	TGTGCCAGCAGTTTCACAAGGAACACTGAAGCTTTCTTT	CASSFTRNTEAFF
12	TRBV19	TRBJ1-1	-	-	TGTGCCAGTAGTCGGGACTACACTGAAGCTTTCTTT	CASSRDYTEAFF
19	TRBV6-1	TRBJ2-5	TRBD2	-	TGTGCCAGCAGTGAGGTCCTTCTGTCTAGCGGGGTAAACCAAGAGACCCAGTACTTC	CASSEVLLSSGVNQETQYF
14	TRBV5-4	TRBJ2-7	-	-	TGTGCCAGCAGCTTGGTCGGGAGCTCCTACGAGCAGTACTTC	CASSLVGSSYEQYF
12	TRBV28	TRBJ1-1	-	-	TGTGCCAGCAGTTTACGAGACACTGAAGCTTTCTTT	CASSLRDTEAFF
15	TRBV11-2	TRBJ2-3	-	-	TGTGCCAGCAGCTTAGATCCAGGCACTACAGATACGCAGTATTTT	CASSLDPGTTDTQYF
17	TRBV4-1	TRBJ2-3	-	-	TGCGCCAGCAGCCAAAAACAGGGCCCCGTCTCCGGTGATACGCAGTATTTT	CASSQKQGPVSGDTQYF
14	TRBV7-6	TRBJ1-4	TRBD1	-	TGTGCCAGCAGCTTGGACAGGGTGGATGAAAAACTGTTTTTT	CASSLDRVDEKLFF
14	TRBV4-1	TRBJ2-5	-	-	TGCGCCAGCAGCCCTTCCCCTAGCGTCGAGACCCAGTACTTC	CASSPSPSVETQYF
14	TRBV7-9	TRBJ1-1	TRBD1	-	TGTGCCAGCAGCCCGGGACAGGCGAACACTGAAGCTTTCTTT	CASSPGQANTEAFF
17	TRBV7-2	TRBJ1-2	TRBD1	-	TGTGCCAGCAGCCCCTCGACAGGGCGTACACGTGGCTATGGCTACACCTTC	CASSPSTGRTRGYGYTF
15	TRBV11-2	TRBJ1-2	-	few	TGTGCCAGCAGCTACCCGGACAGAGCTAACTATGGCTACACCTTC	CASSYPDRANYGYTF
12	TRBV6-5	TRBJ1-5	-	-	TGTGCCAGCAGTTACCCGGATGGAGCCCAGCATTTT	CASSYPDGAQHF
14	TRBV7-2	TRBJ2-1	-	-	TGTGCCAGCAGCCCGCCGGAGCGGTACAATGAGCAGTTCTTC	CASSPPERYNEQFF
14	TRBV7-8	TRBJ1-1	-	-	TGTGCCAGCAGATCCGAACCCGGAGGGACTGAAGCTTTCTTT	CASRSEPGGTEAFF
14	TRBV18	TRBJ1-1	TRBD1	-	TGTGCCAGCTCGCCCACTAGGACAGGCACTGAAGCTTTCTTT	CASSPTRTGTEAFF
16	TRBV5-4	TRBJ2-1	-	-	TGTGCCAGCAGCCCCAATACAGGTGACTCCTACAATGAGCAGTTCTTC	CASSPNTGDSYNEQFF
14	TRBV7-2	TRBJ1-1	TRBD1	-	TGTGCCAGCAGCGGATGGACAGGGAACACTGAAGCTTTCTTT	CASSGWTGNTEAFF
13	TRBV19	TRBJ2-1	-	-	TGTGCCAGTGGGGCCCGCTCCTACAATGAGCAGTTCTTC	CASGARSYNEQFF
13	TRBV28	TRBJ2-4	TRBD2	-	TGTGCCAGCAGCCCTAGCGGACAAAACATTCAGTACTTC	CASSPSGQNIQYF
16	TRBV6-6	TRBJ2-5	TRBD2	-	TGTGCCAGCAGTCCAAGACAACTAGCGGAGGGGGAGACCCAGTACTTC	CASSPRQLAEGETQYF
16	TRBV5-1	TRBJ1-3	TRBD1	-	TGCGCCAGCAGCCGAGGACAGGGATTGACTGGAAACACCATATATTTT	CASSRGQGLTGNTIYF
15	TRBV2	TRBJ2-7	TRBD2	-	TGTGCCAGCAGCGCCCCGGGACTAGCGATCTACGAGCAGTACTTC	CASSAPGLAIYEQYF
15	TRBV7-9	TRBJ1-2	-	-	TGTGCCAGCAGCCAGGGACACCTCCTACGGTATGGCTACACCTTC	CASSQGHLLRYGYTF
12	TRBV29-1	TRBJ2-7	TRBD1	once	TGCAGCGTTTGGACAGGGGGCCACGAGCAGTACTTC	CSVWTGGHEQYF
15	TRBV9	TRBJ2-1	TRBD2	few	TGTGCCAGCAGCGCCGCGGGACTAGCGGGATCTGAGCAGTTCTTC	CASSAAGLAGSEQFF
13	TRBV15	TRBJ1-6	TRBD1	few	TGTGCCACCAGCAGTGGACAGGGTTTCTCCCTCCACTTT	CATSSGQGFSLHF
12	TRBV3-1/TRBV3-2	TRBJ2-1	-	-	TGTGCCAGCAGCCATTCAAGAGTCGAGCAGTTCTTC	CASSHSRVEQFF
13	TRBV5-4	TRBJ1-2	TRBD1	-	TGTGCCAGCAGCGGGAGACAGGGGAAGGTCTACACCTTC	CASSGRQGKVYTF
13	TRBV30	TRBJ1-2	TRBD1	-	TGTGCCTTCCACATCGACAGGGACTATGGCTACACCTTC	CAFHIDRDYGYTF
18	TRBV6-1	TRBJ2-3	-	once	TGTGCCAGCAGTGAAGCTGGGGGCGATTATACTGTCACAGATACGCAGTATTTT	CASSEAGGDYTVTDTQYF
15	TRBV4-1	TRBJ2-1	TRBD2	-	TGCGCCAGCAGCCAAGTGCGGGGGGACTACAATGAGCAGTTCTTC	CASSQVRGDYNEQFF